Following are 5 T cell receptor beta chains from one sample sequenced in a study of T cells in Graves' hyperthyroidism and ophthalmopathy. TCR beta CDR3 regions were amplified from RNA transcripts. With the HTBI primer set, the TCR CDR3 went through a first round of RT-PCR. Using its own MiXCR run on the multiplex PCR reads, TCRdb lists one record per CDR3 protein. The repertoire holds 660,000 or so distinct CDR3 sequences, with 45% as singletons. Sequenced input: peripheral blood or thyroid tissue (not recorded which). The origin of the receptors is an adult man with Graves' disease, either hyperthyroidism or ophthalmopathy (not recorded which).

This clonotype was recorded many times. This chain joins TRBV7-9 and TRBJ1-5; D unclear. The germline gives CDR1 SEHNR, CDR2 FQNEAQ (reference sequence). Trimming removed 2 bases from V and 0 bases from J, with 2 bases in between. The CDR3 contains 13 residues. In nucleotides, the CDR3 is TGTGCCAGCAGCTTAACTAGCAATCAGCCCCAGCATTTT. Translated: CASSLTSNQPQHF.

The V call is TRBV25-1, the J call TRBJ1-2, with a weak D call TRBD1 (5 bases). Germline V lookup: CDR1 MGHDK, CDR2 SYGVNS. V was pared by 1 base and J by 9 bases, with 15 bases between. The CDR3 consists of 14 residues. CDR3 DNA: TGTGCCAGCAGTGAATCAGTTGGTCAGGGAAGCTACACCTTC. It translates to CASSESVGQGSYTF.

This clonotype was picked up a small number of times. The rearrangement joins TRBV14 to TRBJ1-6, with a possible D match to TRBD1 (5 bases). Germline CDR1 SGHDN, CDR2 FVKESK. Trimming stripped 1 base from V and 4 bases from J, with 14 bases between. The length of the CDR3 is 17 residues. CDR3: CASSQVRQGQYNSPLHF. CDR3 bases: TGTGCCAGCAGCCAAGTCCGGCAGGGCCAATATAATTCACCCCTCCACTTT. The full variable domain, rest sourced from reference TRBV14 and TRBJ1-6, is EAGVTQFPSHSVIEKGQTVTLRCDPISGHDNLYWYRRVMGKEIKFLLHFVKESKQDESGMPNNRFLAERTGGTYSTLKVQPAELEDSGVYFCASSQVRQGQYNSPLHFGNGTRLTVT.

This clonotype was counted only a few times. V is TRBV7-9 and J is TRBJ2-2, with a possible D match to TRBD1 (6 bases). V was trimmed by 1 base and J by 1 base, leaving 16 bases between them. The germline V gene has CDR1 SEHNR and CDR2 FQNEAQ (reference sequence). This CDR3 region has 18 residues. The CDR3 loop reads CASSLGWGLHQNTGELFF. The CDR3 DNA is TGTGCCAGCAGCTTAGGGTGGGGGCTACACCAGAACACCGGGGAGCTGTTTTTT.

The chain joins TRBV7-8 to TRBJ1-3; 7 bases are shared with TRBD1. CDR3 size: 15 residues. Germline V gene lookup returns CDR1 SGHVS and CDR2 FQNEAQ. With V trimmed by 1 base and J by 2 bases, 2 bases remained unmatched. The CDR3 region has the DNA TGTGCCAGCAGCTTAGTACAGGGGACTGGAAACACCATATATTTT. Translation gives CASSLVQGTGNTIYF. The variable domain in full, with the rest retrieved from reference TRBV7-8 and TRBJ1-3, is GAGVSQSPRYKVAKRGQDVALRCDPISGHVSLFWYQQALGQGPEFLTYFQNEAQLDKSGLPSDRFFAERPEGSVSTLKIQRTQQEDSAVYLCASSLVQGTGNTIYFGEGSWLTVV.